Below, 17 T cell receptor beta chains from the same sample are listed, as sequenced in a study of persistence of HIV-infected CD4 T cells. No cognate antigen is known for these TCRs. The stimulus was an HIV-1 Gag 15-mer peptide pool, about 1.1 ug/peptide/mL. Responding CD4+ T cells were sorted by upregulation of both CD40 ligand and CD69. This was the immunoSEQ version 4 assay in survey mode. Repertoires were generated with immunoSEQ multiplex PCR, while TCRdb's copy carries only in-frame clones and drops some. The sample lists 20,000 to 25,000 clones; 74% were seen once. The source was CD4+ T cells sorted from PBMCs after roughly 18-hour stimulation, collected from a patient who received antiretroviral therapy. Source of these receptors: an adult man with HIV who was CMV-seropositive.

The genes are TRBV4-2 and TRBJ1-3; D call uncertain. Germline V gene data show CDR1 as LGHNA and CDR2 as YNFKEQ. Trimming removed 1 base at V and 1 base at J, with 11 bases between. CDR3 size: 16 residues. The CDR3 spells CASSQGRQSSGNTIYF. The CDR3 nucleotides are TGTGCCAGCAGCCAAGGCCGGCAGTCGTCTGGAAACACCATATATTTT.

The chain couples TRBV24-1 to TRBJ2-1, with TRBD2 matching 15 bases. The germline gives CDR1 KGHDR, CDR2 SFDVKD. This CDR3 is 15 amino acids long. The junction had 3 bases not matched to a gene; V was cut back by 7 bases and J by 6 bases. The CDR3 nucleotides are TGTGCCACCAGATCGGGACTAGCGGGGGGCAATGAGCAGTTCTTC. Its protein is CATRSGLAGGNEQFF.

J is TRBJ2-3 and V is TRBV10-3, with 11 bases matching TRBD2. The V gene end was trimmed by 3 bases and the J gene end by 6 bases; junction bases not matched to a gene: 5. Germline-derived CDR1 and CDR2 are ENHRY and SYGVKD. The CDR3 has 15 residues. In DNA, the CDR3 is TGTGCCATCAGTGAAGGTAGCGGGGGGGTCGATACGCAGTATTTT. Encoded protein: CAISEGSGGVDTQYF.

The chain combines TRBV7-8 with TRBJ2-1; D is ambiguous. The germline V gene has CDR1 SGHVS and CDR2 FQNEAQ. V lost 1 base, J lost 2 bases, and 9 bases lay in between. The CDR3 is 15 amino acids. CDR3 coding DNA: TGTGCCAGCAGCTTAGACGGGTACACCTACAATGAGCAGTTCTTC. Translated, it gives CASSLDGYTYNEQFF.

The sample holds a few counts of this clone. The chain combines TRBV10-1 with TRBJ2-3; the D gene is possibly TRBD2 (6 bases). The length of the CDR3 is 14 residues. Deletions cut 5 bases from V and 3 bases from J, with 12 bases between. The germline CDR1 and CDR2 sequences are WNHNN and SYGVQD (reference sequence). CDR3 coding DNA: TGCGCCAGCAGTACTATCGGGGGAACAGATACGCAGTATTTT. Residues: CASSTIGGTDTQYF.

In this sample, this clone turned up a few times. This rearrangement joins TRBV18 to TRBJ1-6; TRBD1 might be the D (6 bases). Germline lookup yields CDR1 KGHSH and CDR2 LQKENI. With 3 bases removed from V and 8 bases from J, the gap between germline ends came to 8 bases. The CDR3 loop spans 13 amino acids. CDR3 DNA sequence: TGTGCCAGCTCACCTCCAGGGGATTCACCCCTCCACTTT. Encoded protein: CASSPPGDSPLHF.

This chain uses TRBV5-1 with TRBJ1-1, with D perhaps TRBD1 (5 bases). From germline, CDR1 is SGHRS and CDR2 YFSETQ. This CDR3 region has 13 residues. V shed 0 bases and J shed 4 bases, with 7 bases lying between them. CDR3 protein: CASSLVGTTEAFF. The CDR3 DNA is TGCGCCAGCAGCTTGGTCGGGACCACTGAAGCTTTCTTT.

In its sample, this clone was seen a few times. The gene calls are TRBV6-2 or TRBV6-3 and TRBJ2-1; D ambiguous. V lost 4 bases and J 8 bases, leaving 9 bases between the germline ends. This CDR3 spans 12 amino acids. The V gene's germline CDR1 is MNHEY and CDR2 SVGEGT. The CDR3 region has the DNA TGTGCCAGCAGTTCCACACGACATGAGCAGTTCTTC. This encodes CASSSTRHEQFF.

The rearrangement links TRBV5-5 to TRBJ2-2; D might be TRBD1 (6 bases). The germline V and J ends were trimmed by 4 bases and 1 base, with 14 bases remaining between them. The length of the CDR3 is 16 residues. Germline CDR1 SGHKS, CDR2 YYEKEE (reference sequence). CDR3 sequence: CASSPKTGRNTGELFF. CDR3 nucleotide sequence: TGTGCCAGCAGCCCCAAGACAGGACGGAACACCGGGGAGCTGTTTTTT.

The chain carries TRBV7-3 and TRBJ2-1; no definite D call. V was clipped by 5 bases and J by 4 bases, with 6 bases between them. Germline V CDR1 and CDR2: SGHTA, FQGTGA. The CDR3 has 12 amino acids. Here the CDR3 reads CASSAGYNEQFF. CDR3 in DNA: TGTGCCAGCAGCGCTGGGTACAATGAGCAGTTCTTC.

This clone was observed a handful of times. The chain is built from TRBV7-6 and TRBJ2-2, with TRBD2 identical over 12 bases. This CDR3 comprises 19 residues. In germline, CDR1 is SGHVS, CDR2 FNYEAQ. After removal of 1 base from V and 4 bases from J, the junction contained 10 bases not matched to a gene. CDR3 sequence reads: CASSLGASGGALPTGELFF. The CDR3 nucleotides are TGTGCCAGCAGCTTAGGGGCTAGCGGGGGGGCCCTTCCCACCGGGGAGCTGTTTTTT.

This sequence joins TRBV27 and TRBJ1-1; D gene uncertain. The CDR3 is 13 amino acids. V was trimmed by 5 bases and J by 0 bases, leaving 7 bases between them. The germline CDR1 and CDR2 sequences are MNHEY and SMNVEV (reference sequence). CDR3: CASSGLMNTEAFF. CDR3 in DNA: TGTGCCAGCAGTGGTCTAATGAACACTGAAGCTTTCTTT.

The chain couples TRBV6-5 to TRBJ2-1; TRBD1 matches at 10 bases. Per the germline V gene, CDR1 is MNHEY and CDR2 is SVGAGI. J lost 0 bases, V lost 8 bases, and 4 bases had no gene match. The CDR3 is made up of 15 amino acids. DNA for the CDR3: TGTGCCAGCCGGACAGGGGGGAGCTCCTACAATGAGCAGTTCTTC. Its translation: CASRTGGSSYNEQFF.

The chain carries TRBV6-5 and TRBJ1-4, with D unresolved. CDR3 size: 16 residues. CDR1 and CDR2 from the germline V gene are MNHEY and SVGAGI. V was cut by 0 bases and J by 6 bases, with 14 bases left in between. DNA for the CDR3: TGTGCCAGCAGTTACTCGATCACTATGCTCCATGAAAAACTGTTTTTT. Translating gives CASSYSITMLHEKLFF.

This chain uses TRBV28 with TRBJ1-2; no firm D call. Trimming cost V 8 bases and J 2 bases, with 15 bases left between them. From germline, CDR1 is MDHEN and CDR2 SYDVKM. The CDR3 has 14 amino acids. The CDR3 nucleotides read TGTGCCAGCTCTGGAACCAGGAACAACTATGGCTACACCTTC. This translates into CASSGTRNNYGYTF.

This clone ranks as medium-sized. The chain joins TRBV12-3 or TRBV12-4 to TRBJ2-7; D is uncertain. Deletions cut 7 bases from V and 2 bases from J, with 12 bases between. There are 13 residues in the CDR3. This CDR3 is CASTTHPTYEQYF. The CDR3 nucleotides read TGTGCCAGCACGACCCACCCCACCTACGAGCAGTACTTC.

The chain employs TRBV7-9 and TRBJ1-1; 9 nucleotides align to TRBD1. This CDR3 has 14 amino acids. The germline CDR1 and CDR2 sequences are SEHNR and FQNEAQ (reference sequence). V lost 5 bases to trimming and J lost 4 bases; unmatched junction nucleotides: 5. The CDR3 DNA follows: TGTGCCAGCAGCAGACAGGGGGTCGGCACTGAAGCTTTCTTT. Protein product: CASSRQGVGTEAFF.